Listed below are T cell receptor beta chains from one sample, sequenced in a study of CD8 T cells in ankylosing spondylitis. Using its own MiXCR run on the 5' RACE reads, TCRdb lists one record per CDR3 protein. The sample records fewer than 500,000 distinct CDR3 sequences, about 22% being singletons. The sample consisted of blood, either unsorted or a sorted T cell fraction (not recorded which). These receptors originate from a male donor with ankylosing spondylitis. Both conserved end residues are part of each CDR3. The D gene is left open where the match is weak. Size tells how often a clone was seen (once, few, many) or the class of an expanded clone, and some rows leave it out.

J,size,D,V,DNA,CDR3
TRBJ2-2,few,TRBD1,TRBV7-3,TGTGCCAGCAGCTCCTACAGGGGCGATAACACCGGGGAGCTGTTTTTT,CASSSYRGDNTGELFF
TRBJ2-7,NA,NA,TRBV21-1,TGTGCCAGCAGCAAAGGGGAGGCTACTATCTTTTACGAGCAGTACTTC,CASSKGEATIFYEQYF
TRBJ2-2,NA,NA,TRBV12-3/TRBV12-4,TGTGCCAGCAGGGCCAGGGGCGACACCGGGGAGCTGTTTTTT,CASRARGDTGELFF
TRBJ2-1,NA,NA,TRBV20-1,TGCAGTGCCCCCCCCTGGGGAGACGGGGAGCAGTTCTTC,CSAPPWGDGEQFF
TRBJ1-1,once,TRBD1,TRBV28,TGTGCCAGCCCGAGATCGCCTGGACAGGGAATACTGAACACTGAAGCTTTCTTT,CASPRSPGQGILNTEAFF
TRBJ2-1,many,TRBD2,TRBV29-1,TGCAGCTCTATATCGGGACTAGCGGTTGAGCAGTTCTTC,CSSISGLAVEQFF
TRBJ1-2,NA,TRBD1,TRBV5-1,TGCGCCAGCAGCGTTACCGGGACAGCGACCTCCTTC,CASSVTGTATSF
TRBJ1-2,NA,NA,TRBV18,TGTGCCAGCTCACCGACGCCGTCAGGGGACTATGGCTACACCTTC,CASSPTPSGDYGYTF
TRBJ2-7,NA,NA,TRBV25-1,TGTGCCAGCAGCTCCGGGACATACTACGAGCAGTACTTC,CASSSGTYYEQYF
TRBJ1-3,NA,NA,TRBV29-1,TGCAGCGTTGATCTGGGTTTGGGTAACACCATATATTTT,CSVDLGLGNTIYF
TRBJ2-7,NA,NA,TRBV14,TGTGCCAGCAGCCAAGATGCGGTTGGACGCGAGCAGTACTTC,CASSQDAVGREQYF
TRBJ1-5,many,NA,TRBV29-1,TGCAGCGTTCGGACGGGCGGCAATCAGCCCCAGCATTTT,CSVRTGGNQPQHF
TRBJ2-1,few,TRBD2,TRBV20-1,TGCAGTGCTTCAGGGCGGGGGTTTAGTTACAATGAGCAGTTCTTC,CSASGRGFSYNEQFF
TRBJ1-1,NA,NA,TRBV18,TGTGCCAGCTCTCCCGACCGGGGGCTCAGAGTTGAAGCTTTCTTT,CASSPDRGLRVEAFF
TRBJ2-5,NA,NA,TRBV12-3/TRBV12-4,TGTGCCAGCAGTTTAGTTTCCGGTCCCGAGACCCAGTACTTC,CASSLVSGPETQYF
TRBJ2-7,NA,TRBD2,TRBV29-1,TGCAGCGTTGCGTGGGCGGGAGAATCCTACGAGCAGTACTTC,CSVAWAGESYEQYF
TRBJ2-2,NA,TRBD2,TRBV5-1,TGCGCCAGCCACAGACTAGCGGGAGCAACCGGGGAGCTGTTTTTT,CASHRLAGATGELFF
TRBJ2-1,few,NA,TRBV20-1,TGCAGTGCTAGGCTGACAGGTTCCTACAATGAGCAGTTCTTC,CSARLTGSYNEQFF
TRBJ2-2,NA,TRBD2,TRBV11-1,TGTGCCAGCAGCTCGCTCCAGCGGGGGTACTCTAACACCGGGGAGCTGTTTTTT,CASSSLQRGYSNTGELFF
TRBJ2-7,many,TRBD1,TRBV28,TGTGCCAGCAGTTTCCGACAGGGACGGTACGAGCAGTACTTC,CASSFRQGRYEQYF
TRBJ2-5,NA,NA,TRBV25-1,TGTGCCAGCAGTGAACAGGACCCAAGCGAGACCCAGTACTTC,CASSEQDPSETQYF
TRBJ2-1,NA,NA,TRBV6-1,TGTGCCAGCACTGGGACTTATAATGCCAATGAGCAGTTCTTC,CASTGTYNANEQFF